Given below is one TCR beta chain in context. There is no known antigen for this receptor. Base-call qualities are not available, and no considerably larger clone is one nucleotide away. The record originates from a study of identical twins (dated by TCRdb to about 2016). In terms of the full investigation: TCR alpha and beta repertoires from monozygotic twins, unrelated adults of various ages and cord blood were deep-sequenced to test whether fetal clonotypes persist. Replicate twin experiments were performed at different times using different library preparation protocols to rule out contamination.

The library was generated by 5' RACE. This sample was sequenced with an Illumina HiSeq 2000. A universal primer binding site was added through template switching, and the final cDNA carried a unique molecular identifier so that TCR cDNA molecules could be counted accurately. Specific primers in the conserved constant-segment region were used to synthesize first-strand cDNA for the TCR alpha and beta chains. To control for contamination, every cDNA library carried two barcodes: a SMART-Mk sample barcode plus Illumina barcodes. TruSeq adapter sequences along with Illumina sample barcodes were introduced in two successive PCR steps. TCR alpha and beta cDNA libraries were sequenced on the Illumina HiSeq platform with custom primers. In the original analysis: MiGEC processed the raw reads to extract unique molecular identifiers, while MiXCR was used to determine the CDR3 positions. Recombination models were inferred per individual with the repgenHMM and IGoR tools using an EM algorithm. The analysis of shared clonotypes was done with the tcR package in R, with sharing normalized by the product of cloneset sizes. To study raw recombination free of thymic and clonal selection effects, out-of-frame nonproductive sequences were analyzed. Starting from the raw public reads, TCRdb applied fastp trimming at Q25, assembled clones with MiXCR and retained in-frame beta chains. A single entry per CDR3 protein holds the most common genes and DNA from its merged rows. The V and J calls and clone size are TCRdb's, not the authors'. Present in this sample are 350,000 or so distinct CDR3 sequences, about 12% of which were seen just once. The ten largest clones capture roughly 7.8% of the sample.

Here is what the overall study found, with its caveats: Zero-insertion analyses could be partly confounded by invariant T cells such as MAIT and iNKT, although diverse VJ usage argued against such confounding for most clonotypes. Excess twin sharing in beta out-of-frame sequences was weaker because fewer shared sequences lowered the signal-to-noise ratio. Out-of-frame TCR alpha sharing in monozygotic twins was systematically underestimated by recombination models, whereas sharing between unrelated individuals was in agreement with the recombination models. Because the same donors could not be followed over many years, the conclusions depended on cross-sectional statistical analysis. Abundant cord blood beta clonotypes had fewer insertions, young adult naive repertoires showed a similar but weaker trend, and memory repertoires showed no such trend. Compared with coincidental sharing between unrelated individuals, an excess of low generation-probability sequences was observed among out-of-frame TCR alpha sequences shared between twins.

Taken from cysteine to phenylalanine, the CDR3 has 18 residues. The retained sequence is limited to the CDR3, 54 bases, with the frame set at the first base. The junction shows trimming of 4 bases on V and 6 bases on J, and the gene matches do not reach 12 bases of it. CDR1 and CDR2 are drawn from the germline V gene: SGHRS, YFSETQ. Every donor in the study was a healthy Caucasian. The twin cohort consisted of three pairs of female monozygotic twins, all aged roughly 18 to 29 years. Positive isolation kits from Invitrogen were used to isolate CD4+ and CD8+ T cell populations. The data were also submitted as part of a second study, on yellow fever vaccine responses in identical twins. As that second study puts it: The T cell response to vaccination in identical twins was reported by the authors to appear partly convergent and partly personalized. Focusing on identical twins, the study followed the T cell clones that responded to the vaccine, and did so with precision.

Rearrangement joined TRBV5-1 to TRBJ2-1, with 14 bases in between that match TRBD2. The origin of this receptor is a woman between 18 and 29 years old in good health. Sequencing used CD8+ T cells sorted from blood. The DNA sequence is as follows: TGCGCCAGCAGCAGGGGACTAGCGGGGGCCTGGCCCTTCAATGAGCAGTTCTTC. Its product reads: CASSRGLAGAWPFNEQFF. When the CDR3 is completed using the reference TRBV5-1 and TRBJ2-1 genes on either side, the full variable domain is KAGVTQTPRYLIKTRGQQVTLSCSPISGHRSVSWYQQTPGQGLQFLFEYFSETQRNKGNFPGRFSGRQFSNSRSEMNVSTLELGDSALYLCASSRGLAGAWPFNEQFFGPGTRLTVL.